The source of this TCR beta chain is a study of shared clonotypes between healthy human individuals. Study overall: The study used three CD4 naive, three CD4 memory, two CD8 naive and one CD8 memory plate per donor.

This CDR3 region has 16 residues. Per the germline V gene, CDR1 is LGHNA and CDR2 is YSLEER. The trim removed 3 bases at V and 10 bases at J, leaving 11 bases unmatched. Positively selected for CCR7, the CD45RO-negative cells used as naive CD8 cells excluded terminally differentiated effector memory CD45RA+ cells. Within Nashville, Tennessee resided all donors, each a Caucasian adult. Assay: immunoSEQ multiplex PCR; the TCRdb copy retains only in-frame clones and omits some. The table includes a few million clones, just over 90% detected once. The receptor was derived from a man between 18 and 35 years old in good health. Some clones in this sample may be carry-over from other donors' samples. V and J are TRBV4-3 and TRBJ2-1, with TRBD2 matching 11 bases. Sequencing was carried out using naive CD8+ T cells from PBMCs. CDR3 residues: CASSHRLAGPSGEQFF. DNA of the CDR3: TGCGCCAGCAGCCACCGACTAGCGGGACCTTCGGGGGAGCAGTTCTTC.